This is a list of T cell receptor beta chains from one sample in a study of blood T cell repertoires in COVID-19. Assay: immunoSEQ multiplex PCR; the TCRdb copy retains only in-frame clones and omits some. This sample carries about 160,000 clones, around 80% of them seen once, and the ten largest clones take more than 9.5%. The specimen was peripheral blood. The origin of the receptors is a man in his sixties with active or convalescent COVID-19. CDR3s include the opening cysteine and the closing phenylalanine or tryptophan. D genes are given only for firm matches. Clone size, where shown, is once, few, many, or a class for clones that have expanded.

d_gene	v_gene	j_gene	abundance	CDR3nt	CDR3aa
TRBD1	TRBV7-3	TRBJ2-6	few	TGTGCCAGCAGCCGGACAGGGGACGGGGCCAACGTCCTGACTTTC	CASSRTGDGANVLTF
NA	TRBV5-1	TRBJ2-1	NA	TGCGCCAGCAGCTGGGGGGCTAGCGGTTCGAGCTCCTACAATGAGCAGTTCTTC	CASSWGASGSSSYNEQFF
NA	TRBV7-9	TRBJ2-2	once	TGTGCCAGCAGCCAGTTCGACATTAACACCGGGGAGCTGTTTTTT	CASSQFDINTGELFF
TRBD1	TRBV19	TRBJ2-7	NA	TGTGCCAGTAGTTCTGACAGGGACTCCTACGAGCAGTACTTC	CASSSDRDSYEQYF
NA	TRBV5-1	TRBJ2-7	NA	TGCGCCAGCAGCTTTCTTTCCAGGGCGGGGCCCCCCTCTTCTTCTTACGAGCAGTACTTC	CASSFLSRAGPPSSSYEQYF
NA	TRBV7-2	TRBJ2-7	NA	TGTGCCAGCAGCTTCGCGGGTTCGGACGAGCAGTACTTC	CASSFAGSDEQYF
TRBD1	TRBV15	TRBJ1-4	NA	TGTGCCACCAGCAGGAGGACAGGGGGTTTGGGTGAAAAACTGTTTTTT	CATSRRTGGLGEKLFF
NA	TRBV25-1	TRBJ1-2	NA	TGTGCCATTTCGGACAAATACTATGGCTACACCTTC	CAISDKYYGYTF
TRBD2	TRBV7-8	TRBJ2-1	few	TGTGCCAGCAGCCACCTCCAAGGGGAGGGGAATGGTGAGCAGTTCTTC	CASSHLQGEGNGEQFF
NA	TRBV2	TRBJ1-4	once	TGTGCCAGCGGCAGGGATGTGGATGAAAAACTGTTTTTT	CASGRDVDEKLFF
TRBD1	TRBV6-5	TRBJ2-1	NA	TGTGCCAGCAGTTACCAGGGGGCAGGGGAGAATGAGCAGTTCTTC	CASSYQGAGENEQFF
TRBD2	TRBV5-1	TRBJ2-1	NA	TGCGCCAGCAGCCCCGGGAGGGGCCCCCTCAATGAGCAGTTCTTC	CASSPGRGPLNEQFF
NA	TRBV12-3/TRBV12-4	TRBJ2-1	NA	TGTGCCAGCAGTTTTAACAGGTACAATGAGCAGTTCTTC	CASSFNRYNEQFF
NA	TRBV6-5	TRBJ2-7	NA	TGTGCCAGCTCTGTGTTCGAGGGCTCCGAGCAGTACTTC	CASSVFEGSEQYF
NA	TRBV11-3	TRBJ2-1	once	TGTGCCAGCAGCCCTAACCGGGACAATGAGCAGTTCTTC	CASSPNRDNEQFF
TRBD2	TRBV6-6	TRBJ2-7	once	TGTGCCACCGTAGCGGGAGTGGATGGCGAGCAGTACTTC	CATVAGVDGEQYF
TRBD2	TRBV5-1	TRBJ2-3	few	TGCGCCAGCAGCTTGGCGCGGGGGATGTCCACAGATACGCAGTATTTT	CASSLARGMSTDTQYF
NA	TRBV19	TRBJ2-3	few	TGTGCCAGCGGGGTTCATGGCACAGATACGCAGTATTTT	CASGVHGTDTQYF
TRBD1	TRBV11-2	TRBJ1-4	NA	TGTGCCAGCAGTTCCGGGACAGGGTACGAAAAACTGTTTTTT	CASSSGTGYEKLFF
TRBD1	TRBV5-4	TRBJ1-2	NA	TGTGCCAGCAGCCGCGACAGGGTCCATGGCTACACCTTC	CASSRDRVHGYTF
TRBD2	TRBV12-3/TRBV12-4	TRBJ2-2	NA	TGTGCCAGCAGTCTGGGGGGGAACGGGGAGCTGTTTTTT	CASSLGGNGELFF
TRBD1	TRBV2	TRBJ2-6	NA	TGTGCCAGCAGTGGTCAGGGGGCTGTACTCCTCTCTGGGGCCAACGTCCTGACTTTC	CASSGQGAVLLSGANVLTF
TRBD2	TRBV15	TRBJ2-3	NA	TGTGCCACCAGCTCAACTAGCGGGAGCGGGGCAGATACGCAGTATTTT	CATSSTSGSGADTQYF
NA	TRBV28	TRBJ1-4	once	TGTGCCAGCAGTTCCCCCAGGGAAAAACTGTTTTTT	CASSSPREKLFF
NA	TRBV6-2/TRBV6-3	TRBJ2-7	NA	TGTGCCAGCAGTTGGGCGGGAACCTACGAGCAGTACTTC	CASSWAGTYEQYF
TRBD1	TRBV7-8	TRBJ1-1	NA	TGTGCCAGCAGCCATGGACAGGGGATGAACACTGAAGCTTTCTTT	CASSHGQGMNTEAFF
TRBD1	TRBV11-2	TRBJ1-2	NA	TGTGCCAGCAGCCCGGGACAGGGAAGAGGCTACACCTTC	CASSPGQGRGYTF
TRBD1	TRBV27	TRBJ1-2	NA	TGTGCCAGCAGTTTACTTCAGGGGGCGGATGGCTACACCTTC	CASSLLQGADGYTF
NA	TRBV7-6	TRBJ1-2	NA	TGTGCCAGCAGCCTAGGAGGGTACGGCTACACCTTC	CASSLGGYGYTF
TRBD2	TRBV9	TRBJ2-1	NA	TGTGCCAGCAGCGCGGGACTAAACGTAAACAATGAGCAGTTCTTC	CASSAGLNVNNEQFF
NA	TRBV6-1	TRBJ2-1	NA	TGTGCCAGCAGTGAACTAGCCACTACGGTTGAGCAGTTCTTC	CASSELATTVEQFF
TRBD2	TRBV3-1/TRBV3-2	TRBJ2-3	NA	TGTGCCAGCAGCCCCAGCGGGGAGGCCACAGATACGCAGTATTTT	CASSPSGEATDTQYF
TRBD2	TRBV7-2	TRBJ2-3	NA	TGTGCCAGCAAAAGACTAGCGGGGGGCCGAGATACGCAGTATTTT	CASKRLAGGRDTQYF
NA	TRBV5-1	TRBJ1-1	once	TGCGCCAGCAGCCGGAGAGGGACAAACCCCACTGAAGCTTTCTTT	CASSRRGTNPTEAFF
NA	TRBV3-1/TRBV3-2	TRBJ1-6	NA	TGTGCCAGCAGCCAAGTTGAGTCGTTGGATAATTCACCCCTCCACTTT	CASSQVESLDNSPLHF
TRBD1	TRBV6-5	TRBJ1-4	NA	TGTGCCAGCAGTCAGCAGGGGGCCACTAATGAAAAACTGTTTTTT	CASSQQGATNEKLFF
TRBD1	TRBV7-3	TRBJ1-1	NA	TGTGCCAGCAGCTTAAAGGGACAGGGTAACACTGAAGCTTTCTTT	CASSLKGQGNTEAFF
TRBD1	TRBV19	TRBJ1-2	NA	TGTGCCAGTAGTATGGAGGGGGACAGCTACTATGGCTACACCTTC	CASSMEGDSYYGYTF
TRBD1	TRBV18	TRBJ2-1	NA	TGTGCCAGCTCACCGGGACAGGGACTCAATGAGCAGTTCTTC	CASSPGQGLNEQFF
TRBD1	TRBV5-1	TRBJ2-1	NA	TGCGCCAGCAGCATACAGGGGGACCATGAGCAGTTCTTC	CASSIQGDHEQFF
TRBD1	TRBV5-8	TRBJ2-4	few	TGTGCCAGCAGCAAAGGGACAGTCTTAGCCAAAAACATTCAGTACTTC	CASSKGTVLAKNIQYF
TRBD2	TRBV19	TRBJ2-3	NA	TGTGCCAGTAGTAACAGCGGGAGTGGTAAAGATACGCAGTATTTT	CASSNSGSGKDTQYF
NA	TRBV5-4	TRBJ2-1	NA	TGTGCCAGCAGCTTGGAAGCCGGGATCTACAATGAGCAGTTCTTC	CASSLEAGIYNEQFF
TRBD1	TRBV7-2	TRBJ1-3	NA	TGTGCCAGCAGCCCCCGACAGGGTATGGGAAACACCATATATTTT	CASSPRQGMGNTIYF
NA	TRBV7-9	TRBJ2-2	NA	TGTGCCAGCAGCCAAGCCCGGACAGCGAACACCGGGGAGCTGTTTTTT	CASSQARTANTGELFF
TRBD2	TRBV7-2	TRBJ2-2	NA	TGTGCCAGCAGCTTAGGGTTAAGCGGGGGGGCCGGGGAGCTGTTTTTT	CASSLGLSGGAGELFF
NA	TRBV4-1	TRBJ1-2	NA	TGCGCCAGCAGCCAAGATCAGACACGGAACTATGGCTACACCTTC	CASSQDQTRNYGYTF